This is a list of T cell receptor beta chains from one sample in a study of monozygotic twins with inflammatory bowel disease. TCRdb reprocessed the 5' RACE reads and keeps a single row for each CDR3 protein, giving no DNA. The clone table shows about 210,000 distinct CDR3 sequences, with the ten largest holding roughly 1.5%. Sequenced material: blood. The receptor source for this set is a human donor with ulcerative colitis or Crohn's disease, or a healthy co-twin of an affected twin (not recorded which). The CDR3 runs from the conserved cysteine through the conserved F or W.

cdr3_aa	v_call	j_call
CASSPNRDDGYTF	TRBV18	TRBJ1-2
CASSLMSYTGELFF	TRBV12-3/TRBV12-4	TRBJ2-2
CASSLDAGNQPQHF	TRBV12-3/TRBV12-4	TRBJ1-5
CASRSNSQGLGLEKLFF	TRBV6-1	TRBJ1-4
CSALARDRSTEAFF	TRBV20-1	TRBJ1-1
CSVGQGYTEAFF	TRBV29-1	TRBJ1-1
CASSSAGTGANVLTF	TRBV7-8	TRBJ2-6
CASSPRPYEQYF	TRBV7-2	TRBJ2-7
CASSVAQGPVAYGYTF	TRBV9	TRBJ1-2
CASSVATGASGGHEQYF	TRBV9	TRBJ2-7
CASSAGRPSSYNEQFF	TRBV6-1	TRBJ2-1
CSVADRETSYEQYF	TRBV29-1	TRBJ2-7
CSAQTASAGNTIYF	TRBV20-1	TRBJ1-3
CASRGRTTAQETQYF	TRBV6-1	TRBJ2-5
CASSLDDFSGRDGYTF	TRBV5-1	TRBJ1-2
CASSLGRTPDTQYF	TRBV5-1	TRBJ2-3
CASSIGTTYEQYF	TRBV19	TRBJ2-7
CASSPTGAGIVAFF	TRBV5-6	TRBJ1-1
CASSQAPPSGTRTDTQYF	TRBV3-1	TRBJ2-3
CASSPPDKIRSFF	TRBV6-5	TRBJ1-1
CATSSFSALTYNEQFF	TRBV24-1	TRBJ2-1
CASSSLQRPYEQYF	TRBV5-1	TRBJ2-7
CASSLGGRGYEQYF	TRBV7-8	TRBJ2-7
CASSWTGTGELFF	TRBV4-1	TRBJ2-2